One and the same sample provided the 32 T cell receptor beta chains below, sequenced in a study of cytomegalovirus exposure and HLA in healthy donors. Use of 60 Vbeta and 13 Jbeta primers characterized the PCR. Sequencing used immunoSEQ multiplex PCR; TCRdb keeps in-frame clones, though not all of them. The sample has under 150,000 clones; the top ten hold under 3.5%. Sequencing was carried out using PBMCs. The receptors were sampled from a man aged 35 to 55 in good health and CMV-seronegative.

This chain uses TRBV7-9 with TRBJ1-2; perhaps TRBD1 as D (6 bases). V gave up 5 bases and J gave up 0 bases, with 13 bases separating them. There are 15 residues in the CDR3. In germline, CDR1 is SEHNR, CDR2 FQNEAQ (reference sequence). The CDR3 loop reads CASSMDSPANYGYTF. CDR3 in DNA: TGTGCCAGCAGCATGGACAGCCCAGCTAACTATGGCTACACCTTC.

The chain employs TRBV9 and TRBJ2-1; TRBD1 matches at 7 bases. This CDR3 is 15 amino acids long. Germline loops: CDR1 SGDLS, CDR2 YYNGEE. Unmatched junction bases numbered 1, after V lost 1 base and J lost 0 bases. CDR3 amino acids: CASSVSGGSYNEQFF. As DNA, the CDR3 is TGTGCCAGCAGCGTATCAGGGGGCTCCTACAATGAGCAGTTCTTC.

The chain combines TRBV19 with TRBJ2-2; no reliable D call. V shed 5 bases and J shed 6 bases, with 16 bases lying between them. The CDR3 runs 15 residues. Per the germline V gene, CDR1 is LNHDA and CDR2 is SQIVND (reference sequence). The DNA of the CDR3 is TGTGCCAGTAGTCTCCGGGTCGTGTCCCCCGGGGAGCTGTTTTTT. It yields the protein CASSLRVVSPGELFF.

The chain employs TRBV10-3 and TRBJ2-1; tentatively, D is TRBD2 (6 bases). V lost 0 bases and J 6 bases, leaving 9 bases between the germline ends. The CDR3 totals 14 residues. Germline V gene sequence: CDR1 ENHRY, CDR2 SYGVKD. CDR3 loop: CAISESTSINEQFF. CDR3 coding DNA: TGTGCCATCAGTGAGTCGACTAGTATCAATGAGCAGTTCTTC.

The chain employs TRBV7-2 and TRBJ2-6; 7 bases are a match to TRBD1. This CDR3 has 17 amino acids. Unmatched junction bases numbered 6, after V lost 4 bases and J lost 0 bases. Germline CDR1 and CDR2: SGHTA and FQGNSA. CDR3 DNA sequence: TGTGCCAGCAGCTCACAGGGGCCGTCCTCTGGGGCCAACGTCCTGACTTTC. This gives the protein CASSSQGPSSGANVLTF. The full variable domain, its missing parts supplied by reference TRBV7-2 and TRBJ2-6, is GAGVSQSPSNKVTEKGKDVELRCDPISGHTALYWYRQSLGQGLEFLIYFQGNSAPDKSGLPSDRFSAERTGGSVSTLTIQRTQQEDSAVYLCASSSQGPSSGANVLTFGAGSRLTVL.

The chain employs TRBV6-5 and TRBJ2-1, with 9 bases matching TRBD1. Germline V CDR1 and CDR2: MNHEY, SVGAGI. Trimming removed 0 bases from V and 9 bases from J; junction bases left unmatched: 6. This CDR3 region has 15 residues. This CDR3 is CASSYSGQGYGEQFF. DNA for the CDR3: TGTGCCAGCAGTTACTCCGGACAGGGGTACGGTGAGCAGTTCTTC.

This sequence joins TRBV5-4 and TRBJ2-2, with 7 bases fitting TRBD1. The CDR3 covers 17 residues. Trimming cost V 2 bases and J 1 base; bases outside gene matches: 8. Germline CDR1 SGHNT, CDR2 YYREEE (reference sequence). For the CDR3, the DNA is TGTGCCAGCAGCTTACCCCCGGGACAGAAGAACACCGGGGAGCTGTTTTTT. It translates to CASSLPPGQKNTGELFF.

This rearrangement joins TRBV21-1 to TRBJ1-1; the table's D call, TRBD1, has no DNA check behind it. TRBV21-1 is a documented pseudogene. The CDR3 loop spans 16 amino acids. This CDR3 reads CASTFTGIDMNTEAFF. CDR3 DNA: TGTGCCAGCACCTTCACAGGGATAGACATGAACACTGAAGCTTTCTTT.

The chain couples TRBV5-4 to TRBJ2-3; 9 nucleotides line up with TRBD2. V dropped 3 bases and J dropped 7; count of bases not matched to a gene: 18. The CDR3 sequence is 18 residues long. Germline V gene data show CDR1 as SGHNT and CDR2 as YYREEE (reference sequence). In nucleotides, the CDR3 is TGTGCCAGCAGCTCCGGGGCCCCAGCGGGGGGTCTGTTGTATACGCAGTATTTT. It encodes CASSSGAPAGGLLYTQYF.

This chain uses TRBV7-6 with TRBJ2-5; weak D call: TRBD1 (5 bases). Germline CDR1 reads SGHVS; CDR2 reads FNYEAQ. Trimming took 5 bases from V and 2 from J, leaving 15 bases between them. The CDR3 is 15 residues long. The CDR3 is CASSPTTGFQETQYF. As DNA, the CDR3 is TGTGCCAGCAGCCCCACCACAGGTTTTCAAGAGACCCAGTACTTC. Supplemented by reference TRBV7-6 and TRBJ2-5, the full variable domain reads GAGVSQSPRYKVTKRGQDVALRCDPISGHVSLYWYRQALGQGPEFLTYFNYEAQQDKSGLPNDRFSAERPEGSISTLTIQRTEQRDSAMYRCASSPTTGFQETQYFGPGTRLLVL.

The rearrangement uses TRBV29-1 and TRBJ1-2; TRBD1 matches 10 bases. The CDR3 runs 15 residues. J gave up 2 bases and V 6 bases, and 9 bases lay outside the gene matches. Germline lookup yields CDR1 SQVTM and CDR2 ANQGSEA. The CDR3 is CSVDRGPRTNYGYTF. DNA for the CDR3: TGCAGCGTAGACAGGGGGCCCAGGACCAACTATGGCTACACCTTC.

The CDR3 protein is CASNLGLGEKLFF. The CDR3 DNA reads TGTGCCAGCAACCTGGGACTGGGTGAAAAACTGTTTTTT. This chain uses TRBV5-8 with TRBJ1-4, with a possible D match to TRBD1 (5 bases). CDR1 SGHTS and CDR2 YDEGEE come from the germline V gene. Trimming cost V 6 bases and J 7 bases, with 13 bases left between them. The CDR3 is made up of 13 amino acids. Supplemented by reference TRBV5-8 and TRBJ1-4, the full variable domain reads EAGVTQSPTHLIKTRGQQATLRCSPISGHTSVYWYQQALGLGLQFLLWYDEGEERNRGNFPPRFSGRQFPNYSSELNVNALELEDSALYLCASNLGLGEKLFFGSGTQLSVL.

The chain is built from TRBV28 and TRBJ1-4; 7 positions agree with TRBD1. The V gene's germline CDR1 is MDHEN and CDR2 SYDVKM. CDR3 length: 16 amino acids. J was trimmed by 0 bases and V by 11 bases; bases with no gene match: 12. Here the CDR3 DNA reads TGTGCCTGCCGGGGGACAGAGCTATCAACTAATGAAAAACTGTTTTTT. It translates to CACRGTELSTNEKLFF.

The V gene is TRBV7-3, the J gene TRBJ2-2; 7 bases line up with TRBD2. The germline V gene has CDR1 SGHTA and CDR2 FQGTGA. The CDR3 runs 14 residues. With V trimmed by 2 bases and J by 7 bases, 4 bases remained unmatched. The CDR3 DNA reads as TGTGCCAGCAGCTTAGTGGGGGGGAACGGGGAGCTGTTTTTT. Its translation is CASSLVGGNGELFF.

As DNA, the CDR3 is TGTGCCAGCAGTTACTCGAGTGGGGGGGGTGGCTACACCTTC. Protein sequence: CASSYSSGGGGYTF. The J gene is TRBJ1-2, the V gene TRBV6-5; tentatively, D is TRBD1 (5 bases). This CDR3 spans 14 amino acids. Germline CDR1 and CDR2: MNHEY and SVGAGI. V dropped 0 bases and J dropped 7 bases, with 12 bases sitting between them.

The V gene is TRBV4-1, the J gene TRBJ1-4; D is perhaps TRBD1 (6 bases). Looked up from germline, CDR1 is MGHRA and CDR2 is YSYEKL. Trimming removed 4 bases from V and 8 bases from J, with 14 bases in between. This CDR3 is built from 14 residues. CDR3 sequence (DNA): TGCGCCAGCAGCCTAGGGGGGGGTCAGGAAAAACTGTTTTTT. Translation: CASSLGGGQEKLFF.

The J gene is TRBJ2-1, the V gene TRBV12-2; the D call TRBD1 from the table was never checked on the DNA. TRBV12-2 is labeled a pseudogene. The CDR3 has 14 residues. The CDR3 DNA is TGTGCAAGATCGGACAGGGGGCGCGAGAATGAGCAGTTCTTC. Its protein is CARSDRGRENEQFF.

The chain carries TRBV7-2 and TRBJ1-2; D is ambiguous. Trimming took 2 bases from V and 1 from J, leaving 8 bases between them. The germline V gene has CDR1 SGHTA and CDR2 FQGNSA. The CDR3 runs 14 residues. CDR3 amino acids: CASSLYSDNYGYTF. CDR3 coding DNA: TGTGCCAGCAGCTTATACAGTGATAACTATGGCTACACCTTC.

CDR3 amino acids: CASSYARVPYEQYF. As DNA, the CDR3 is TGTGCCAGCAGTTACGCACGAGTTCCCTACGAGCAGTACTTC. This chain links TRBV6-5 with TRBJ2-5; D is unresolved. The end of the DNA is better explained by TRBJ2-7, so the J call may be wrong. Germline CDR1 MNHEY, CDR2 SVGAGI. This CDR3 is 14 amino acids long.

This rearrangement joins TRBV19 to TRBJ1-4; D is unclear. The CDR3 is made up of 15 amino acids. CDR1 LNHDA and CDR2 SQIVND come from the germline V gene (reference sequence). The V end lost 5 bases, the J end lost 6 bases, and 16 bases lay between the germline ends. The CDR3: CASSRRESLHEKLFF. The DNA of the CDR3 is TGTGCCAGTAGTCGCCGAGAAAGCCTGCATGAAAAACTGTTTTTT.

The gene calls are TRBV9 and TRBJ2-1; tentative D call: TRBD1 (6 bases). The CDR3 totals 16 residues. V dropped 1 base and J dropped 3 bases, with 14 bases sitting between them. Germline V gene sequence: CDR1 SGDLS, CDR2 YYNGEE. The CDR3 here is CASSVRTGHSYNEQFF. The CDR3 DNA follows: TGTGCCAGCAGCGTAAGAACAGGGCATAGCTACAATGAGCAGTTCTTC. Looking up the rest from reference TRBV9 and TRBJ2-1 gives the full variable domain: DSGVTQTPKHLITATGQRVTLRCSPRSGDLSVYWYQQSLDQGLQFLIQYYNGEERAKGNILERFSAQQFPDLHSELNLSSLELGDSALYFCASSVRTGHSYNEQFFGPGTRLTVL.

The rearrangement links TRBV5-1 to TRBJ1-2, with TRBD1 matching over 8 bases. Germline CDR1 and CDR2: SGHRS and YFSETQ. J lost 3 bases, V lost 4 bases, and 8 bases had no gene match. This CDR3 region has 15 residues. CDR3 coding DNA: TGCGCCAGCAGCCTGACAGGGGCTAAGGACTATGGCTACACCTTC. It codes for CASSLTGAKDYGYTF.

The chain is built from TRBV11-3 and TRBJ1-1; 7 bases agree with TRBD1. Germline V gene data show CDR1 as SGHNT and CDR2 as YENEEA. Germline trimming cut 5 bases from V and 1 base from J; bases unmatched to any gene: 4. The CDR3 loop spans 14 amino acids. The CDR3 protein is CASSRGGRNTEAFF. CDR3 nucleotide sequence: TGTGCCAGCAGCCGAGGGGGCAGGAACACTGAAGCTTTCTTT.

The chain couples TRBV19 to TRBJ1-6; possibly TRBD1 for D (6 bases). Trimming took 2 bases from V and 7 from J, leaving 9 bases between them. The CDR3 contains 14 residues. Germline loops: CDR1 LNHDA, CDR2 SQIVND (reference sequence). The CDR3 region has the DNA TGTGCCAGTAGTATAACAGGGTTAAATTCACCCCTCCACTTT. It specifies CASSITGLNSPLHF.

The rearrangement joins TRBV18 to TRBJ2-1, with 8 nucleotides matching TRBD1. This CDR3 is 13 amino acids long. Germline trimming cut 5 bases from V and 8 bases from J; bases unmatched to any gene: 5. Germline V lookup: CDR1 KGHSH, CDR2 LQKENI. The CDR3 region is CASSFSGGDEQFF. CDR3 sequence (DNA): TGTGCCAGCTCATTCTCAGGGGGCGATGAGCAGTTCTTC.

The rearrangement uses TRBV4-2 and TRBJ1-2; D unclear. The CDR3 has 14 residues. Trimming cost V 0 bases and J 7 bases, with 12 bases left between them. Germline loops: CDR1 LGHNA, CDR2 YNFKEQ. Here the CDR3 DNA reads TGTGCCAGCAGCCAAGAAACTGAGGGTGCTGGCTACACCTTC. Translation gives CASSQETEGAGYTF.

The chain carries TRBV4-2 and TRBJ2-2; 11 positions match TRBD2. Per germline, CDR1 LGHNA and CDR2 YNFKEQ. The V gene end was trimmed by 1 base and the J gene end by 6 bases; junction bases not matched to a gene: 7. This CDR3 is built from 17 residues. The CDR3 reads CASSQGFSGGAAGELFF. The CDR3 DNA is TGTGCCAGCAGCCAAGGTTTTAGCGGGGGGGCAGCCGGGGAGCTGTTTTTT.

The genes are TRBV5-4 and TRBJ1-2; 7 bases agree with TRBD1. Germline lookup yields CDR1 SGHNT and CDR2 YYREEE (reference sequence). Trimming at V came to 4 bases and at J to 4 bases, leaving 10 bases not matched to a gene. This CDR3 region has 15 residues. The CDR3 here is CASSGVGPGGYGYTF. Written as DNA, the CDR3 is TGTGCCAGCAGCGGAGTGGGCCCAGGGGGCTATGGCTACACCTTC.

The CDR3 sequence is CASSPDRGGYRSPLHF. The CDR3 DNA follows: TGTGCCAGCAGCCCAGACCGGGGGGGCTATAGATCACCCCTCCACTTT. The chain links TRBV11-2 to TRBJ1-6, with D perhaps matching TRBD1 (6 bases). The CDR3 totals 16 residues. V was trimmed by 5 bases and J by 10 bases, leaving 21 bases between them. From germline, CDR1 is SGHAT and CDR2 FQNNGV. The whole variable domain, remainder taken from reference TRBV11-2 and TRBJ1-6, is EAGVAQSPRYKIIEKRQSVAFWCNPISGHATLYWYQQILGQGPKLLIQFQNNGVVDDSQLPKDRFSAERLKGVDSTLKIQPAKLEDSAVYLCASSPDRGGYRSPLHFGNGTRLTVT.

V is TRBV27 and J is TRBJ2-7; 8 nucleotides agree with TRBD1. Germline V lookup: CDR1 MNHEY, CDR2 SMNVEV (reference sequence). Losses at the gene ends were 2 bases for V and 4 bases for J; bases not matched to a gene: 7. The CDR3 contains 15 residues. CDR3 DNA sequence: TGTGCCAGCAGTTTAGGGCAGGGGGCTTTGTACGAGCAGTACTTC. This gives the protein CASSLGQGALYEQYF.

This chain links TRBV5-1 with TRBJ2-3, with 11 bases that match TRBD1. The CDR3 is 16 residues long. With V trimmed by 4 bases and J by 3 bases, 7 bases remained unmatched. CDR1 and CDR2 from the germline V gene are SGHRS and YFSETQ. CDR3 amino acids: CASSVSGTGGTDTQYF. Written as DNA, the CDR3 is TGCGCCAGCAGCGTATCCGGGACAGGGGGTACAGATACGCAGTATTTT.

This chain links TRBV6-6 with TRBJ1-5; unclear D gene. Germline assignment: CDR1 MNHNY and CDR2 SVGAGI (reference sequence). With 2 bases removed from V and 4 bases from J, the gap between germline ends came to 9 bases. This CDR3 contains 14 residues. CDR3 in amino acids: CASSYGQPNQPQHF. DNA of the CDR3: TGTGCCAGCAGTTACGGGCAGCCTAATCAGCCCCAGCATTTT.